The clone carrying this T cell receptor beta chain was seen only a few times. TCRdb keeps only in-frame clones here, not all; method: immunoSEQ multiplex PCR. The sample lists around 120,000 clones; about 91% were seen once. This sample was taken from a study of control samples from healthy donors and cancer patients. Trimming shortened V by 0 bases and J by 9 bases, and 9 bases separated the two germline ends. This CDR3 comprises 12 residues. CDR1 is SGHDT and CDR2 is YYEEEE in the germline V gene. V and J are TRBV5-6 and TRBJ1-2; no reliable D call. This clonotype originated in a man aged 35 to 55 in good health. Sequencing input: blood. CDR3 DNA: TGTGCCAGCAGCTTGGCGGTAGGACGCTACACCTTC. Translated, it gives CASSLAVGRYTF. The variable domain in full, completed from reference TRBV5-6 and TRBJ1-2, reads DAGVTQSPTHLIKTRGQQVTLRCSPKSGHDTVSWYQQALGQGPQFIFQYYEEEERQRGNFPDRFSGHQFPNYSSELNVNALLLGDSALYLCASSLAVGRYTFGSGTRLTVV.